A selection of T cell receptor beta chains follows, all from one sample in a study of shared clonotypes between healthy human individuals. Generated by immunoSEQ multiplex PCR, the TCRdb table keeps only in-frame clones and is missing some. The sample lists over a million clones, around 95% occurring once. Sequencing used naive CD4+ T cells sorted from blood. These receptors were collected from a man aged 25-40 years in good health. Both conserved end residues are part of each CDR3. D genes are given only for firm matches. The size entry is marked missing in some rows and otherwise reads once, few, many or a size class.

-,-,TRBJ2-7,TRBV5-4,CASSLGGFYEQYF,TGTGCCAGCAGCTTAGGCGGATTCTACGAGCAGTACTTC
-,-,TRBJ1-1,TRBV9,CASSVDEDLNTEAFF,TGTGCCAGCAGCGTAGATGAGGATCTGAACACTGAAGCTTTCTTT
-,-,TRBJ1-2,TRBV2,CASSEEARQIYGYTF,TGTGCCAGCAGTGAAGAAGCGAGACAGATCTATGGCTACACCTTC
-,-,TRBJ2-1,TRBV28,CASSLLLPYNEQFF,TGTGCCAGCAGTTTGCTTCTTCCCTACAATGAGCAGTTCTTC
once,-,TRBJ2-1,TRBV2,CASCRTAVCSYNEQFF,TGTGCCAGCTGTAGGACAGCGGTTTGCTCCTACAATGAGCAGTTCTTC
-,-,TRBJ2-7,TRBV5-1,CASSASGTAIFYEQYF,TGCGCCAGCAGCGCCTCCGGCACAGCGATTTTCTACGAGCAGTACTTC
-,TRBD1,TRBJ2-7,TRBV5-4,CASSPGQEYYEQYF,TGTGCCAGCAGCCCCGGACAGGAATACTACGAGCAGTACTTC
once,-,TRBJ2-2,TRBV2,CASSEISGAGELFF,TGTGCCAGCAGTGAAATTTCTGGTGCCGGGGAGCTGTTTTTT
-,-,TRBJ1-2,TRBV30,CAWSFTGKFNYGYTF,TGTGCCTGGAGTTTTACAGGGAAATTTAACTATGGCTACACCTTC
-,TRBD2,TRBJ2-1,TRBV5-4,CASSIAGGNEQFF,TGTGCCAGCAGCATAGCGGGGGGGAATGAGCAGTTCTTC
-,TRBD1,TRBJ1-5,TRBV18,CASSLTGTVNQPQHF,TGTGCCAGCTCACTTACCGGGACAGTCAATCAGCCCCAGCATTTT
-,-,TRBJ2-3,TRBV27,CASSSRATDTQYF,TGTGCCAGCAGTTCGCGGGCCACAGATACGCAGTATTTT
once,TRBD1,TRBJ1-5,TRBV14,CASSQDPRSAFLKQGSNQPQHF,TGTGCCAGCAGCCAAGATCCAAGATCTGCTTTCCTAAAACAGGGGAGCAATCAGCCCCAGCATTTT
-,-,TRBJ2-1,TRBV10-3,CAINGGERDYNEQFF,TGTGCCATCAACGGGGGAGAGCGCGACTACAATGAGCAGTTCTTC
-,TRBD2,TRBJ2-1,TRBV7-2,CASSPRRAGGGEQFF,TGTGCCAGCAGCCCACGTCGAGCGGGAGGGGGTGAGCAGTTCTTC
-,TRBD1,TRBJ1-4,TRBV28,CASRDRERTEKLFF,TGTGCCAGCAGGGACAGGGAGAGGACTGAAAAACTGTTTTTT
once,TRBD2,TRBJ2-5,TRBV5-4,CASSLGGSRETQYF,TGTGCCAGCAGCTTGGGCGGGAGTAGGGAGACCCAGTACTTC
-,TRBD1,TRBJ2-3,TRBV2,CASSEGQGITDTQYF,TGTGCCAGCAGCGAGGGACAGGGGATCACAGATACGCAGTATTTT
-,-,TRBJ1-2,TRBV9,CASSVGGIYGYTF,TGTGCCAGCAGCGTAGGGGGGATCTATGGCTACACCTTC
-,TRBD1,TRBJ2-7,TRBV9,CASSVTGQGIMHEQYF,TGTGCCAGCAGCGTCACGGGACAGGGGATAATGCACGAGCAGTACTTC
-,-,TRBJ2-5,TRBV9,CASSVAWGNQETQYF,TGTGCCAGCAGCGTAGCTTGGGGAAACCAAGAGACCCAGTACTTC
-,-,TRBJ1-3,TRBV9,CASSVEADGRLSGNTIYF,TGTGCCAGCAGCGTAGAGGCAGACGGAAGGCTCTCTGGAAACACCATATATTTT
-,TRBD2,TRBJ2-6,TRBV5-1,CASAGVAGANVLTF,TGCGCCAGCGCGGGGGTGGCCGGGGCCAACGTCCTGACTTTC
-,-,TRBJ2-7,TRBV28,CASRFSRARTVSYEQYF,TGTGCCAGCAGATTCTCTAGGGCCAGGACAGTTTCCTACGAGCAGTACTTC
-,-,TRBJ2-1,TRBV27,CASSDRYNEQFF,TGTGCCAGCAGCGACAGATACAATGAGCAGTTCTTC
-,-,TRBJ2-7,TRBV5-1,CASSLVGWDTRYEQYF,TGCGCCAGCAGCTTGGTGGGTTGGGACACCCGCTACGAGCAGTACTTC
-,-,TRBJ2-1,TRBV19,CASSIRWRDFGNEQFF,TGTGCCAGTAGTATTCGTTGGCGGGATTTCGGCAATGAGCAGTTCTTC
once,TRBD1,TRBJ2-1,TRBV7-9,CASSPGQGARNEQFF,TGTGCCAGCAGCCCGGGACAGGGGGCGCGGAATGAGCAGTTCTTC
-,TRBD1,TRBJ2-2,TRBV18,CASSPLGQVNTGELFF,TGTGCCAGCTCACCGTTAGGACAGGTCAACACCGGGGAGCTGTTTTTT
-,-,TRBJ2-7,TRBV29-1,CSVVTGLNYEQYF,TGCAGCGTTGTCACAGGCCTAAACTACGAGCAGTACTTC
-,-,TRBJ2-7,TRBV20-1,CSAGDSYEQYF,TGCAGTGCTGGGGATTCCTACGAGCAGTACTTC
once,TRBD2,TRBJ2-1,TRBV11-2,CASSLNSGRVDEQFF,TGTGCCAGCAGCCTGAATAGCGGGAGAGTAGATGAGCAGTTCTTC
-,-,TRBJ1-1,TRBV6-5,CASSYDLNTEAFF,TGTGCCAGCAGTTACGACTTGAACACTGAAGCTTTCTTT
-,-,TRBJ2-7,TRBV19,CASSRELSYEQYF,TGTGCCAGTAGCAGGGAACTTTCCTACGAGCAGTACTTC
-,TRBD2,TRBJ2-1,TRBV7-9,CASSPLAGFSYNEQFF,TGTGCCAGCAGCCCACTAGCGGGGTTCTCCTACAATGAGCAGTTCTTC
-,-,TRBJ2-3,TRBV30,CAWRLSGSTDTQYF,TGTGCCTGGAGACTCAGCGGGAGCACAGATACGCAGTATTTT
once,-,TRBJ2-6,TRBV18,CASSPGVSGANVLTF,TGTGCCAGCTCACCCGGGGTCTCTGGGGCCAACGTCCTGACTTTC
-,-,TRBJ2-1,TRBV4-2,CASSPRPDNEQFF,TGTGCCAGCAGCCCAAGACCAGATAATGAGCAGTTCTTC
-,-,TRBJ1-4,TRBV7-9,CATERGGRMNEKLFF,TGTGCCACCGAACGTGGGGGTCGGATGAATGAAAAACTGTTTTTT
-,TRBD1,TRBJ1-5,TRBV6-5,CASSKTGVSNQPQHF,TGTGCCAGCAGCAAGACAGGGGTCAGCAATCAGCCCCAGCATTTT